This TCR beta chain originates from a study of early T cells in non-severe SARS-CoV-2 infection. This clonotype was picked up many times. Its antigen remains unknown. Individual cDNA molecules carried attached unique molecular identifiers. One entry per CDR3 protein results from TCRdb running MiXCR on the 5' RACE reads. The sample holds about 48,000 distinct CDR3 sequences, around 5.6% seen once. Germline-derived CDR1 and CDR2 are ENHRY and SYGVKD. The CDR3 runs 15 residues. Trimming left V 8 bases short and J 4 bases short, with 20 bases between. Findings and caveats of the study: Matching with VDJdb favored anti-spike CD8 responses (missing private and CD4 specificities).

The V and J genes are TRBV10-3 and TRBJ2-5, with a weak D call TRBD2 (6 bases). The receptor comes from an adult who was a healthcare worker with PCR-confirmed SARS-CoV-2 infection or an uninfected control (not recorded which). Material for sequencing was whole blood. CDR3 DNA: TGTGCCATCTCCGGGGACTGGCGGGGTGGAGAGACCCAGTACTTC. Translation gives CAISGDWRGGETQYF.